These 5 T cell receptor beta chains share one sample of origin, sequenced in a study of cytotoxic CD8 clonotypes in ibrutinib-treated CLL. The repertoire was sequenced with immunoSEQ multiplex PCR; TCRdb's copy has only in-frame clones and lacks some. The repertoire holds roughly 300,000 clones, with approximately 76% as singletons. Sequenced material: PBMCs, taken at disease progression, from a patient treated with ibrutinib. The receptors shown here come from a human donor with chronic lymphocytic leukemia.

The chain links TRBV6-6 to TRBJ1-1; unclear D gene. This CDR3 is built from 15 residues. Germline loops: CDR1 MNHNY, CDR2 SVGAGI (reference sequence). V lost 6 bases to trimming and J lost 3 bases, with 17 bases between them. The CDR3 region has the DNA TGTGCCAGCAGAACCGCCCTAAGGGTCCACACTGAAGCTTTCTTT. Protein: CASRTALRVHTEAFF.

This chain's CDR3 is CASSQTSANTGELFF. The DNA for the CDR3 is TGTGCCAGCAGCCAAACTAGCGCAAACACCGGGGAGCTGTTTTTT. The chain recombines TRBV5-4 with TRBJ2-2, with TRBD2 matching over 7 bases. The V gene's germline CDR1 is SGHNT and CDR2 YYREEE (reference sequence). The J segment lost 2 bases and the V segment lost 4 bases, leaving 5 bases of the junction unmatched. The length of the CDR3 is 15 residues. Together with reference TRBV5-4 and TRBJ2-2, the CDR3 gives the full variable domain: ETGVTQSPTHLIKTRGQQVTLRCSSQSGHNTVSWYQQALGQGPQFIFQYYREEENGRGNFPPRFSGLQFPNYSSELNVNALELDDSALYLCASSQTSANTGELFFGEGSRLTVL.

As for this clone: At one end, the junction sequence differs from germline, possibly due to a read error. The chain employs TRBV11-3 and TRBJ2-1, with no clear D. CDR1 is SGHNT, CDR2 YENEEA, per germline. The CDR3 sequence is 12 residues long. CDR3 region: CASSAGYDEQFF. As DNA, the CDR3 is TGTGCCAGCAGCGCCGGCTACGATGAGCAGTTCTTC.

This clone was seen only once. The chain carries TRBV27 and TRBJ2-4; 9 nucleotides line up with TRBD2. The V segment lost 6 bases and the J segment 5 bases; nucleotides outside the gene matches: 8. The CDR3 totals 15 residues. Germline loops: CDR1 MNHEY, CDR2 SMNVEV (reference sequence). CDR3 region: CASSRLAVYQNIQYF. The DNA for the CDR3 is TGTGCCAGCAGCAGACTAGCGGTTTATCAAAACATTCAGTACTTC.

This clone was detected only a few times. This CDR3 reads CASSPGAGGEYEQYF. CDR3 coding DNA: TGCGCCAGCAGCCCCGGGGCAGGGGGCGAGTACGAGCAGTACTTC. This chain uses TRBV4-1 with TRBJ2-7; 8 nucleotides line up with TRBD1. Trimming cost V 4 bases and J 4 bases; bases outside gene matches: 9. The germline gives CDR1 MGHRA, CDR2 YSYEKL. The CDR3 is 15 amino acids.